This T cell receptor beta chain was found in a study of blood T cell repertoires in COVID-19. In the study overall: Sites across the United States, Italy and Spain contributed samples from acute and convalescent COVID-19. T cells, B-cell-depleted T cells, or PBMCs supplied cDNA or gDNA.

Trimming left V 4 bases short and J 0 bases short, with 14 bases between. In germline, CDR1 is SGHNT, CDR2 YYREEE (reference sequence). The CDR3 length is 17 residues. The assay was immunoSEQ multiplex PCR, and TCRdb's table has in-frame clones only and misses some. Of tens of thousands of clones detected, over 70% appear once; the ten largest clones hold about 5.2%. The table lists this clone with a few counts. The sample comprised peripheral blood. The source of this sequence is a human donor in a cohort sampled during active COVID-19. J is TRBJ2-6 and V is TRBV5-4, with D maybe TRBD1 (6 bases). Here the CDR3 reads CASSQGPGNSGANVLTF. CDR3 nucleotide sequence: TGTGCCAGCAGCCAGGGGCCAGGAAACTCTGGGGCCAACGTCCTGACTTTC.